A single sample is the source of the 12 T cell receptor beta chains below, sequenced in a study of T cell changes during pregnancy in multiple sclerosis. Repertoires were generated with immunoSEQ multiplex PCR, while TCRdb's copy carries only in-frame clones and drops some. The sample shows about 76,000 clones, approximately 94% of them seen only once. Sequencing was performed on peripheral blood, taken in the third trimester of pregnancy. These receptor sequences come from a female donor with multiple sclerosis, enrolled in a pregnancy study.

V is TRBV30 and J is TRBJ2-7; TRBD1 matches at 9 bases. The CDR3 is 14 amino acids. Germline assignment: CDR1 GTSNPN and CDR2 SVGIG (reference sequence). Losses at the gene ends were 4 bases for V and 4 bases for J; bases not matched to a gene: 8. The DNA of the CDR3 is TGTGCCTGGACCCGCGGGACAGGGTTTTACGAGCAGTACTTC. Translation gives CAWTRGTGFYEQYF.

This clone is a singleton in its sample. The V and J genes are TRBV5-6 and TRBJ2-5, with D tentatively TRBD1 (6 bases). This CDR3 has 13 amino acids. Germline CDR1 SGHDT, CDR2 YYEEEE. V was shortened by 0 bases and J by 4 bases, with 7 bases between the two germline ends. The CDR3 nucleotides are TGTGCCAGCAGCTTGGCAGGGGTAGAGACCCAGTACTTC. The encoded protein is CASSLAGVETQYF. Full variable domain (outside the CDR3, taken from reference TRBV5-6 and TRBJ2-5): DAGVTQSPTHLIKTRGQQVTLRCSPKSGHDTVSWYQQALGQGPQFIFQYYEEEERQRGNFPDRFSGHQFPNYSSELNVNALLLGDSALYLCASSLAGVETQYFGPGTRLLVL.

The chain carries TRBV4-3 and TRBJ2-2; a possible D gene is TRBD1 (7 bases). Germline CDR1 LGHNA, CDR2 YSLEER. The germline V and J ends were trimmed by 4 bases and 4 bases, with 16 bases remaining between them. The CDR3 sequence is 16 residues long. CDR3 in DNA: TGCGCCAGCAGCCGCACTGGGCAGGGGGGCACCGGGGAGCTGTTTTTT. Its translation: CASSRTGQGGTGELFF.

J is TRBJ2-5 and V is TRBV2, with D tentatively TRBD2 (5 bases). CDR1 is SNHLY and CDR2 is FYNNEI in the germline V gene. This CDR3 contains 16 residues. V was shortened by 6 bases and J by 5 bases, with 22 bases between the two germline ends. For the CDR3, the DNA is TGTGCCAGCAGGAGAGGTATAGCGACGGCCCGCGAGACCCAGTACTTC. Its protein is CASRRGIATARETQYF.

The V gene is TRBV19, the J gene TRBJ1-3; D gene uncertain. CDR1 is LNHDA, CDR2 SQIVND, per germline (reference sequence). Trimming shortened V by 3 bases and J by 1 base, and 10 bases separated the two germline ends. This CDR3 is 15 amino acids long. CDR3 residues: CASSIGPGSGNTIYF. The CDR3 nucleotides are TGTGCCAGTAGTATTGGTCCAGGATCTGGAAACACCATATATTTT.

The CDR3 sequence is CASSRTRTEAFF. In DNA, the CDR3 is TGTGCCAGCAGCCGCACCCGGACTGAAGCTTTCTTT. V usage is TRBV6-5 and J usage is TRBJ1-1; unclear D gene. Germline lookup yields CDR1 MNHEY and CDR2 SVGAGI. Trimming took 6 bases from V and 5 from J, leaving 10 bases between them. This CDR3 has 12 residues.

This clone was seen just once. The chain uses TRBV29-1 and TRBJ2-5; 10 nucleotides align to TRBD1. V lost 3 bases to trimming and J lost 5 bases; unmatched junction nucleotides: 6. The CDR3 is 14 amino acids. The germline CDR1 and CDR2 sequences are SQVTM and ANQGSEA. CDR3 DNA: TGCAGCGTTGACGGACAGGGGGTCACGGAGACCCAGTACTTC. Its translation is CSVDGQGVTETQYF.

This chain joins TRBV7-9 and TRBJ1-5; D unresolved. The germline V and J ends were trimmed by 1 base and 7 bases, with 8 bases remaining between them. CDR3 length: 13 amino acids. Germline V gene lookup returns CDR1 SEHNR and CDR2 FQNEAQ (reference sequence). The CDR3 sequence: CASSLGAKQPQHF. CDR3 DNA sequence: TGTGCCAGCAGCTTAGGGGCGAAACAGCCCCAGCATTTT.

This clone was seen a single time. The CDR3 sequence: CASSQGRGTEAFF. In DNA form, the CDR3 reads TGCGCCAGCAGCCAAGGGAGAGGAACTGAAGCTTTCTTT. This chain joins TRBV4-1 and TRBJ1-1; D gene unclear. V dropped 1 base and J dropped 5 bases, with 8 bases sitting between them. In germline, CDR1 is MGHRA, CDR2 YSYEKL. This CDR3 is 13 amino acids long.

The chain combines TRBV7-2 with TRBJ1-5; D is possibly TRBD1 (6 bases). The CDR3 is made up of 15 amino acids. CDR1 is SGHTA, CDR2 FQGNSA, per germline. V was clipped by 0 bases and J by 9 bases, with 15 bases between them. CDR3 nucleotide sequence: TGTGCCAGCAGCTTAGCGCCTGGGGGCGGCGGGCCCCAGCATTTT. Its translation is CASSLAPGGGGPQHF. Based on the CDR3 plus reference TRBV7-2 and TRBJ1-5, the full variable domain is GAGVSQSPSNKVTEKGKDVELRCDPISGHTALYWYRQSLGQGLEFLIYFQGNSAPDKSGLPSDRFSAERTGGSVSTLTIQRTQQEDSAVYLCASSLAPGGGGPQHFGDGTRLSIL.

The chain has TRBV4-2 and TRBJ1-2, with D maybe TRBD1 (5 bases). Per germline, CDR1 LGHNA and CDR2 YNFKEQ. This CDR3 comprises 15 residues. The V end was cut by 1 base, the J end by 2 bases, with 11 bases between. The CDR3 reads CASSQAMGGNYGYTF. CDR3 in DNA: TGTGCCAGCAGCCAAGCCATGGGGGGGAACTATGGCTACACCTTC.

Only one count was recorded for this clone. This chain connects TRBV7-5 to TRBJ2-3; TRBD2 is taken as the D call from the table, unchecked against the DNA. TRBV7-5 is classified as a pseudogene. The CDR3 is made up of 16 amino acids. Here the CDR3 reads CARSWASDPSTDTQYF. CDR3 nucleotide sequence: TGTGCCAGAAGCTGGGCTAGCGACCCATCCACAGATACGCAGTATTTT.